This T cell receptor (beta chain) is from a study of shared T cell receptors in the human thymus. Produced via immunoSEQ multiplex PCR; TCRdb's table is partial and in-frame only. The table shows 500,000 to 550,000 clones, with around 82% occurring only once. CDR1 SGHTS and CDR2 YDEGEE come from the germline V gene. This CDR3 spans 12 amino acids. V lost 9 bases, J lost 5 bases, and 14 bases lay in between. This clone was seen more than once but under ten times. These records were also assigned to another study, of human thymus T cells. As that study records: Each of the donors was a healthy Finnish infant who was undergoing open corrective cardiac surgery for congenital heart defects. Resections removed during corrective heart surgery provided the thymus tissue used. Thymic and blood repertoires appeared to carry a bias in their V and J gene usage. In unrelated individuals, thymic repertoires overlapped highly, according to related research.

The TCR was taken from a boy less than two years old with a congenital heart defect. Source material: thymocytes. The chain recombines TRBV5-8 with TRBJ1-1; TRBD1 is a possible D gene (5 bases). CDR3 coding DNA: TGTGCCACCATCATGGGGGGAACTGAAGCTTTCTTT. This gives the protein CATIMGGTEAFF.